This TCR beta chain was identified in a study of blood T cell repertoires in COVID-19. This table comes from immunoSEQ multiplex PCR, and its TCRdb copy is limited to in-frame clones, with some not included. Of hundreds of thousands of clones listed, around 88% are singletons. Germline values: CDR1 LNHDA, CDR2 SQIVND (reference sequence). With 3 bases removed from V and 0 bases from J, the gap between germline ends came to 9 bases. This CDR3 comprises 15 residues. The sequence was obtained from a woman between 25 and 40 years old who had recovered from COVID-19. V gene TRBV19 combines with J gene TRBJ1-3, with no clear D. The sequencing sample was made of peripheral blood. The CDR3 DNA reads TGTGCCAGTAGTATCGAGGTGAGCTCTGGAAACACCATATATTTT. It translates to CASSIEVSSGNTIYF.